This passage covers 27 T cell receptor beta chains from one sample sequenced in a study of shared clonotypes between healthy human individuals. Naive CD8 isolation took CD45RO-negative cells positively selected for CCR7 and excluded terminally differentiated effector memory CD45RA+ cells. TCRdb's copy holds only in-frame clones and misses some; the assay was immunoSEQ multiplex PCR. Here the sample spans about 600,000 clones, 95% to 98% being singletons. The sample was naive CD8+ T cells sorted from blood. These receptors were taken from a man younger than 40 in good health.

The rearrangement uses TRBV11-2 and TRBJ2-7; D gene ambiguous. V was shortened by 0 bases and J by 2 bases, with 14 bases between the two germline ends. The CDR3 length is 16 residues. Germline loops: CDR1 SGHAT, CDR2 FQNNGV. The CDR3: CASSLEWDGGTYEQYF. The CDR3 bases are TGTGCCAGCAGCTTAGAATGGGATGGCGGAACCTACGAGCAGTACTTC.

This chain links TRBV5-1 with TRBJ2-7, with TRBD2 matching over 7 bases. The CDR3 has 13 amino acids. Germline-derived CDR1 and CDR2 are SGHRS and YFSETQ. V lost 4 bases, J lost 4 bases, and 5 bases stayed unmatched. This chain's CDR3 is CASSPVGGYEQYF. The CDR3 bases are TGCGCCAGCAGCCCGGTGGGAGGGTACGAGCAGTACTTC.

The CDR3 is CASSQDRATEEQYF. The CDR3, as DNA: TGCGCCAGCAGCCAAGATCGAGCTACAGAGGAGCAGTACTTC. The V gene is TRBV4-1, the J gene TRBJ2-7; D gene uncertain. The CDR3 contains 14 residues. The V gene lost 0 bases and the J gene lost 7 bases, with 13 bases spanning the gap. Germline V CDR1 and CDR2: MGHRA, YSYEKL.

The chain carries TRBV15 and TRBJ2-1; TRBD1 or TRBD2 may be the D gene (6 bases each). Germline V CDR1 and CDR2: LNHNV, YYDKDF (reference sequence). The V end was cut by 0 bases, the J end by 5 bases, with 20 bases between. The CDR3 has 18 amino acids. CDR3 sequence (DNA): TGTGCCACCAGCAGAGATCACAGCGGTAGGGGGGAGAACAATGAGCAGTTCTTC. Translated: CATSRDHSGRGENNEQFF.

The rearrangement uses TRBV29-1 and TRBJ2-7; maybe TRBD1 (5 bases). Trimming cost V 1 base and J 0 bases, with 13 bases left between them. Germline V gene sequence: CDR1 SQVTM, CDR2 ANQGSEA. The CDR3 is made up of 15 amino acids. This CDR3 is CSVEVDREDSYEQYF. The DNA for the CDR3 is TGCAGCGTTGAAGTTGACAGAGAAGACTCCTACGAGCAGTACTTC.

The CDR3 sequence: CASSSRTSGRGDTQYF. CDR3 coding DNA: TGTGCCAGCAGTTCCCGGACTAGCGGGAGGGGGGATACGCAGTATTTT. The chain uses TRBV27 and TRBJ2-3; 15 bases are shared with TRBD2. Germline CDR1 MNHEY, CDR2 SMNVEV (reference sequence). V lost 4 bases to trimming and J lost 6 bases; unmatched junction nucleotides: 5. The CDR3 runs 16 residues.

This clone was picked up one time. The V gene is TRBV5-6, the J gene TRBJ2-7; possibly TRBD2 for D (5 bases). V lost 0 bases, J lost 5 bases, and 9 bases lay in between. This CDR3 spans 13 amino acids. Germline CDR1 is SGHDT and CDR2 is YYEEEE. The CDR3 sequence is CASSLARGNEQYF. DNA for the CDR3: TGTGCCAGCAGCTTGGCTCGGGGAAACGAGCAGTACTTC.

The chain combines TRBV19 with TRBJ2-7; D is unresolved. This CDR3 contains 14 residues. Germline V lookup: CDR1 LNHDA, CDR2 SQIVND (reference sequence). V was pared by 7 bases and J by 4 bases, with 17 bases between. CDR3 sequence: CASKMAPSEYEQYF. In DNA, the CDR3 is TGTGCCAGTAAAATGGCACCCTCTGAGTACGAGCAGTACTTC.

The chain joins TRBV5-4 to TRBJ2-1, with 7 bases fitting TRBD2. Germline V gene lookup returns CDR1 SGHNT and CDR2 YYREEE (reference sequence). With 4 bases clipped from V and 10 bases from J, the junction kept 5 bases outside the gene matches. This CDR3 region has 12 residues. The CDR3 coding sequence is TGTGCCAGCAGCCCGGGCGGGGGAGAGCAGTTCTTC. It yields the protein CASSPGGGEQFF.

The CDR3 here is CASSSGSRIYTDTQYF. The CDR3 DNA sequence: TGTGCCAGCAGCTCAGGGAGCAGAATCTACACAGATACGCAGTATTTT. The rearrangement joins TRBV7-9 to TRBJ2-3, with D possibly called TRBD1 or TRBD2 (5 bases each). Deletions cut 4 bases from V and 2 bases from J, with 16 bases between. Germline loops: CDR1 SEHNR, CDR2 FQNEAQ (reference sequence). This CDR3 contains 16 residues. Combining the CDR3 with reference TRBV7-9 and TRBJ2-3 gives the whole variable domain DTGVSQNPRHKITKRGQNVTFRCDPISEHNRLYWYRQTLGQGPEFLTYFQNEAQLEKSRLLSDRFSAERPKGSFSTLEIQRTEQGDSAMYLCASSSGSRIYTDTQYFGPGTRLTVL.

This chain joins TRBV7-9 and TRBJ2-7; D is undetermined. Germline CDR1 reads SEHNR; CDR2 reads FQNEAQ (reference sequence). V was clipped by 5 bases and J by 3 bases, with 11 bases between them. The CDR3 totals 13 residues. The CDR3 DNA sequence: TGTGCCAGCAGCCCCCGTCTGGACTACGAGCAGTACTTC. This translates into CASSPRLDYEQYF. The variable domain in full, completed from reference TRBV7-9 and TRBJ2-7, reads DTGVSQNPRHKITKRGQNVTFRCDPISEHNRLYWYRQTLGQGPEFLTYFQNEAQLEKSRLLSDRFSAERPKGSFSTLEIQRTEQGDSAMYLCASSPRLDYEQYFGPGTRLTVT.

The V gene is TRBV6-5, the J gene TRBJ2-7, with 11 bases aligning to TRBD2. This CDR3 spans 14 amino acids. CDR1 is MNHEY, CDR2 SVGAGI, per germline. The junction had 6 bases not matched to a gene; V was cut back by 6 bases and J by 5 bases. CDR3 protein: CASRSGTSGNEQYF. In nucleotides, the CDR3 is TGTGCCAGCAGGTCCGGGACTAGCGGAAACGAGCAGTACTTC.

The CDR3 DNA sequence: TGCGCCAGCAGCCAAGAGCTAGGGTACTTCACAGATACGCAGTATTTT. Translation gives CASSQELGYFTDTQYF. The chain joins TRBV4-3 to TRBJ2-3, with D unresolved. The CDR3 consists of 16 residues. V was shortened by 0 bases and J by 2 bases, with 12 bases between the two germline ends. CDR1 and CDR2 from the germline V gene are LGHNA and YSLEER.

The chain uses TRBV27 and TRBJ2-7; D may be TRBD1 or TRBD2 (5 bases each). Germline values: CDR1 MNHEY, CDR2 SMNVEV (reference sequence). V lost 5 bases and J lost 7, with 18 bases in between. There are 14 residues in the CDR3. This CDR3 reads CASSPPRGRGEQYF. The CDR3 DNA follows: TGTGCCAGCAGTCCCCCCCGGGGCAGAGGAGAGCAGTACTTC.

This chain links TRBV7-9 with TRBJ1-2; D is uncertain. This CDR3 comprises 16 residues. Germline CDR1 SEHNR, CDR2 FQNEAQ (reference sequence). V gave up 5 bases and J gave up 0 bases, with 16 bases separating them. Here the CDR3 DNA reads TGTGCCAGCAGCAGCTCTTTCGGAAGACCTAACTATGGCTACACCTTC. It translates to CASSSSFGRPNYGYTF.

This clone was recorded only once. The genes are TRBV27 and TRBJ2-7; weak D call: TRBD1 (5 bases). Germline CDR1 is MNHEY and CDR2 is SMNVEV (reference sequence). V was shortened by 3 bases and J by 5 bases, with 11 bases between the two germline ends. The CDR3 spans 13 residues. This chain's CDR3 is CASSLTDSNEQYF. In DNA, the CDR3 is TGTGCCAGCAGTTTGACAGATTCTAACGAGCAGTACTTC.

Of note for this clone: A junction end diverges from the germline sequence, so it may reflect a read error. The J gene is TRBJ1-4, the V gene TRBV11-2; D may be TRBD1 (5 bases). This CDR3 has 15 amino acids. In germline, CDR1 is SGHAT, CDR2 FQNNGV. The CDR3 spells CASSLDWGKAEKLFF. CDR3 nucleotide sequence: TGTGCCAGCAGCCTAGATTGGGGGAAAGCGGAAAAACTGTTTTTT. The full variable domain, completed using reference TRBV11-2 and TRBJ1-4, is EAGVAQSPRYKIIEKRQSVAFWCNPISGHATLYWYQQILGQGPKLLIQFQNNGVVDDSQLPKDRFSAERLKGVDSTLKIQPAKLEDSAVYLCASSLDWGKAEKLFFGSGTQLSVL.

The gene calls are TRBV5-5 and TRBJ2-3, with 8 bases matching TRBD2. Trimming cost V 3 bases and J 4 bases; bases outside gene matches: 10. CDR3 length equals 16 residues. Germline CDR1 reads SGHKS; CDR2 reads YYEKEE (reference sequence). This chain's CDR3 is CASSSALSGTADTQYF. Here the CDR3 DNA reads TGTGCCAGCAGCTCCGCACTTAGCGGGACCGCAGATACGCAGTATTTT.

The chain employs TRBV27 and TRBJ2-3; D remains ambiguous. V was trimmed by 4 bases and J by 1 base, leaving 3 bases between them. Germline V gives CDR1 MNHEY, CDR2 SMNVEV (reference sequence). The CDR3 length is 12 residues. The CDR3 bases are TGTGCCAGCAGTTGGGGCACAGATACGCAGTATTTT. Its translation: CASSWGTDTQYF.

V gene TRBV4-1 combines with J gene TRBJ2-3; the D is unclear. V was trimmed by 6 bases and J by 6 bases, leaving 16 bases between them. CDR3 length: 14 residues. Germline V gene sequence: CDR1 MGHRA, CDR2 YSYEKL. CDR3 coding DNA: TGCGCCAGCAGTGGGGTGGGCAGTTTGGATACGCAGTATTTT. Protein sequence: CASSGVGSLDTQYF.

The CDR3 DNA sequence: TGTGCCAGCAGTTTAGCCGCAGGGATGTACACTGAAGCTTTCTTT. It codes for CASSLAAGMYTEAFF. The V call is TRBV27, the J call TRBJ1-1; tentatively, D is TRBD1 (5 bases). The germline CDR1 and CDR2 sequences are MNHEY and SMNVEV (reference sequence). The CDR3 sequence is 15 residues long. V lost 2 bases, J lost 3 bases, and 13 bases lay in between.

The chain has TRBV5-1 and TRBJ1-2; D is possibly TRBD1 (5 bases). The CDR3 length is 13 residues. Germline CDR1 and CDR2: SGHRS and YFSETQ. V shed 0 bases and J shed 8 bases, with 11 bases lying between them. The CDR3 region is CASSLAAGPGYTF. CDR3 DNA sequence: TGCGCCAGCAGCTTGGCCGCAGGGCCAGGCTACACCTTC.

V usage is TRBV19 and J usage is TRBJ2-7, with D perhaps TRBD2 (6 bases). Germline-derived CDR1 and CDR2 are LNHDA and SQIVND (reference sequence). V shed 7 bases and J shed 2 bases, with 18 bases lying between them. This CDR3 region has 15 residues. The CDR3 DNA sequence: TGTGCCAGTAACTCGAACGGGAGCCCCGCCTACGAGCAGTACTTC. Its translation: CASNSNGSPAYEQYF.

The chain carries TRBV29-1 and TRBJ2-7; 8 nucleotides agree with TRBD1. Germline loops: CDR1 SQVTM, CDR2 ANQGSEA. The V and J ends lost 2 bases and 2 bases, in that order; junction bases with no gene match: 2. CDR3 size: 13 residues. CDR3 protein: CSVETGQAYEQYF. In DNA form, the CDR3 reads TGCAGCGTTGAAACGGGACAGGCCTACGAGCAGTACTTC.

CDR3 nucleotide sequence: TGTGCCAGCAGCTCCCCCGGAGGCGAGCAGTACTTC. As protein: CASSSPGGEQYF. The chain has TRBV4-2 and TRBJ2-7; perhaps TRBD2 as D (5 bases). CDR1 is LGHNA and CDR2 is YNFKEQ in the germline V gene. CDR3 length: 12 amino acids. V was cut by 5 bases and J by 6 bases, with 11 bases left in between.

J is TRBJ1-1 and V is TRBV28; 7 bases map to TRBD1. Germline CDR1 and CDR2: MDHEN and SYDVKM. V shed 6 bases, J shed 2 bases, and the junction held 9 bases outside the gene matches. The CDR3 runs 15 residues. The CDR3 spells CASRAIRDSNTEAFF. CDR3 nucleotide sequence: TGTGCCAGCAGGGCTATCCGGGACAGTAACACTGAAGCTTTCTTT.

The chain links TRBV27 to TRBJ2-1, with TRBD2 matching 13 bases. Germline lookup yields CDR1 MNHEY and CDR2 SMNVEV (reference sequence). This CDR3 comprises 18 residues. V was pared by 7 bases and J by 0 bases, with 9 bases of the junction left unmatched. CDR3 nucleotides: TGTGCCAGCATGCTTAGACTAGCGGGAGGCCGCTCCTACAATGAGCAGTTCTTC. Translating it yields CASMLRLAGGRSYNEQFF.